This T cell receptor beta chain was sequenced for a study of regulatory T cells in long-lasting Graves disease. Sample time point: newly diagnosed GD, antithyroid drugs for less than 3 months. PBMC-derived RNA was used for the TCR library. Regarding the study as a whole: Relative to new patients (roughly 900), persistent patients exhibited greater sharing of public clonotypes (more than 2,500).

The CDR3 is made up of 18 amino acids. Trimming removed 4 bases at V and 0 bases at J, with 16 bases between. Germline loops: CDR1 MGHRA, CDR2 YSYEKL. HTBI primers from iRepertoire and Arm-PCR of CDR3 regions yielded the TCR beta libraries. One entry per CDR3 protein, called by TCRdb with MiXCR from the multiplex PCR reads. The table includes 530,000 or so distinct CDR3 sequences, about 13% detected once. This clonotype was seen a handful of times. Antigen specificity is unknown. These data were likewise used in another study, on T cells in Graves' hyperthyroidism and ophthalmopathy. That study reports: Hyperthyroidism patients were newly diagnosed, had disease duration under 2 months, and were aged 18 to 65 years.

Here the sequenced sample was peripheral blood mononuclear cells (PBMCs), taken at new diagnosis, from a patient treated with antithyroid drugs. This TCR came from a man under 40 with Graves disease. The J gene is TRBJ1-6, the V gene TRBV4-1; tentative D call: TRBD1 (5 bases). CDR3 protein: CASSLDVGDHSYNSPLHF. CDR3 DNA sequence: TGCGCCAGCAGCCTCGATGTAGGGGACCACTCCTATAATTCACCCCTCCACTTT.